One sample yielded the 6 T cell receptor beta chains listed below, sequenced in a study of PD-1 blockade in classical Hodgkin lymphoma. Every patient experienced relapse after autologous stem cell transplantation, and brentuximab vedotin exposure varied. Measured with immunoSEQ multiplex PCR; TCRdb has only the in-frame clones, and not every one. The sample lists roughly 35,000 clones; approximately 86% were seen once. Sequencing used peripheral blood mononuclear cells (PBMCs), obtained before the second cycle of nivolumab. The receptors derive from a human donor with classical Hodgkin lymphoma.

The chain couples TRBV5-1 to TRBJ2-2, with D maybe TRBD1 (5 bases). Trimming removed 3 bases from V and 4 bases from J, with 10 bases in between. The CDR3 loop spans 14 amino acids. CDR1 and CDR2 (germline): SGHRS, YFSETQ. This CDR3 reads CASSSRQITGELFF. CDR3 bases: TGCGCCAGCAGCTCCCGACAGATCACCGGGGAGCTGTTTTTT.

The chain combines TRBV19 with TRBJ2-1, with 9 bases aligning to TRBD1. The trim removed 5 bases at V and 9 bases at J, leaving 5 bases unmatched. This CDR3 spans 13 amino acids. CDR1 is LNHDA and CDR2 is SQIVND in the germline V gene (reference sequence). CDR3 in amino acids: CASSGDRVGEQFF. CDR3 coding DNA: TGTGCCAGTAGTGGGGACAGGGTAGGTGAGCAGTTCTTC.

The V call is TRBV15, the J call TRBJ2-1; the match to TRBD1 covers 10 bases. The CDR3 contains 15 residues. CDR1 is LNHNV, CDR2 YYDKDF, per germline (reference sequence). Germline trimming cut 7 bases from V and 1 base from J; bases unmatched to any gene: 4. DNA of the CDR3: TGTGCCACCAAGGGGGACAGGGGATCCTACAATGAGCAGTTCTTC. This translates into CATKGDRGSYNEQFF.

The rearrangement links TRBV5-4 to TRBJ2-7; D remains unclear. The CDR3 loop spans 13 amino acids. Germline CDR1 reads SGHNT; CDR2 reads YYREEE (reference sequence). V dropped 4 bases and J dropped 0 bases, with 8 bases sitting between them. The CDR3 protein is CASSSVDSYEQYF. In DNA, the CDR3 is TGTGCCAGCAGCAGCGTTGACTCCTACGAGCAGTACTTC. Full variable domain (outside the CDR3, taken from reference TRBV5-4 and TRBJ2-7): ETGVTQSPTHLIKTRGQQVTLRCSSQSGHNTVSWYQQALGQGPQFIFQYYREEENGRGNFPPRFSGLQFPNYSSELNVNALELDDSALYLCASSSVDSYEQYFGPGTRLTVT.

To note about this clone: The junction shows a germline mismatch at one end, possibly a read error. This chain links TRBV4-1 with TRBJ2-7; possibly TRBD2 for D (6 bases). This CDR3 region has 15 residues. The germline V gene has CDR1 MGHRA and CDR2 YSYEKL. For the CDR3, the DNA is TGCGCCAGCAGCCTGATAGCGGTTGGGACTTACGGGCAGTACTTC. Amino acid sequence: CASSLIAVGTYGQYF.

This clone appeared a single time. The chain is built from TRBV28 and TRBJ2-1; D not certain. Germline CDR1 is MDHEN and CDR2 is SYDVKM. CDR3 length: 11 amino acids. The V gene lost 5 bases and the J gene lost 9 bases, with 8 bases spanning the gap. The CDR3 protein is CASSNPREQFF. In nucleotides, the CDR3 is TGTGCCAGCAGTAACCCCCGTGAGCAGTTCTTC.